This passage covers 3 T cell receptor beta chains from one sample sequenced in a study of regulatory dendritic cells for organ transplantation. These receptors have no known antigen. Clones were sequenced by immunoSEQ multiplex PCR, and TCRdb holds only the in-frame ones, with some missing. In the table there are over 10,000 clones, 74% of which are singletons. Sorted T cells were CFSE-labeled and cultured around 5 days with allogeneic regulatory or mature dendritic cells at 1:10. The sample comprised naive CD4+ T cells from blood cultured with regulatory dendritic cells. This sample's subset: CD45RA+ naive T cells. The receptors were gathered from a human donor in good health.

This clone was counted a few times. This sequence joins TRBV7-2 and TRBJ2-7; 7 bases agree with TRBD1. Germline assignment: CDR1 SGHTA and CDR2 FQGNSA. The V segment lost 6 bases and the J segment 2 bases; nucleotides outside the gene matches: 10. The CDR3 extends over 15 amino acids. Here the CDR3 DNA reads TGTGCCAGCAGTGACTGGACAGGTGTTCCCTACGAGCAGTACTTC. The encoded protein is CASSDWTGVPYEQYF.

The chain employs TRBV5-1 and TRBJ1-2, with D maybe TRBD1 (6 bases). The CDR3 runs to 13 residues. V gave up 2 bases and J gave up 4 bases, with 9 bases separating them. Looked up from germline, CDR1 is SGHRS and CDR2 is YFSETQ. In DNA, the CDR3 is TGCGCCAGCAGCTTACAGGGCCCCTATGGCTACACCTTC. Residues: CASSLQGPYGYTF.

The V and J genes are TRBV29-1 and TRBJ1-5, with D unresolved. The CDR3 loop spans 15 amino acids. Trimming pared 5 bases from V and 11 bases from J, leaving 25 bases between. Germline V gives CDR1 SQVTM, CDR2 ANQGSEA. CDR3 nucleotides: TGCAGCGTTACCCTTAAGGTGGGCGAGCAATCAGCCCAGCATTTT. Amino acid sequence: CSVTLKVGEQSAQHF.